Sequencing of this T cell receptor (beta chain) was carried out in a study of blood T cell repertoires in COVID-19. Study-level information: Samples taken during acute and convalescent COVID-19 were collected in the United States, Italy and Spain. T cells, B-cell-depleted T cells, or PBMCs supplied cDNA or gDNA.

There are 12 residues in the CDR3. Germline loops: CDR1 MGHDK, CDR2 SYGVNS. J was trimmed by 8 bases and V by 8 bases; bases with no gene match: 4. Original methodology: How many nucleated cells were present was estimated from reference gene primer amplification. Assay: immunoSEQ multiplex PCR; the TCRdb copy retains only in-frame clones and omits some. The D gene and trimming were derived from the DNA, and the V and J assignments and clone size from that table. The data contain about 260,000 clones, about nine tenths of them seen just once; the ten biggest clones take up 2.6%. The V and J genes are TRBV25-1 and TRBJ1-2; TRBD1 agrees at 11 bases. This sequence originates from a person aged 18 to 30 with COVID-19, enrolled during active disease. Sequenced: peripheral blood. CDR3 DNA sequence: TGTGCCAGCGCGGGACAGGGGGAAGGCTACACCTTC. It encodes CASAGQGEGYTF.